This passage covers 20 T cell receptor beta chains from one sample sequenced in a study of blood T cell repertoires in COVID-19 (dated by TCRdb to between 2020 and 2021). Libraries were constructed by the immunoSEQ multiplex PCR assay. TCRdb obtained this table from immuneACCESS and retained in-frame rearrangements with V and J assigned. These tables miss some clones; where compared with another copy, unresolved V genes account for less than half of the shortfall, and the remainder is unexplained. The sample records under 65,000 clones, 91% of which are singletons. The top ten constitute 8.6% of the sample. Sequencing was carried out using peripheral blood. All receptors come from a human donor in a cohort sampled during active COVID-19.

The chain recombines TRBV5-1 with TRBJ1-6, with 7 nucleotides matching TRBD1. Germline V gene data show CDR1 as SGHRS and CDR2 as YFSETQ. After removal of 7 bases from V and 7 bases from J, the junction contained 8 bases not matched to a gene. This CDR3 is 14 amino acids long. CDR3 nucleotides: TGCGCCAGCGGTACAGGGGAGTTAAATTCACCCCTCCACTTT. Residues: CASGTGELNSPLHF. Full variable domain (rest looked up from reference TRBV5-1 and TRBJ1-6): KAGVTQTPRYLIKTRGQQVTLSCSPISGHRSVSWYQQTPGQGLQFLFEYFSETQRNKGNFPGRFSGRQFSNSRSEMNVSTLELGDSALYLCASGTGELNSPLHFGNGTRLTVT.

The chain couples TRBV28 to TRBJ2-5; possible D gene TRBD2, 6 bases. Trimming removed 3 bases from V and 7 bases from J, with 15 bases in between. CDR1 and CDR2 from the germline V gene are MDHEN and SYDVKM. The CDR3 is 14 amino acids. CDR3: CASSFELALATQYF. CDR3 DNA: TGTGCCAGCAGTTTCGAACTAGCACTGGCGACCCAGTACTTC.

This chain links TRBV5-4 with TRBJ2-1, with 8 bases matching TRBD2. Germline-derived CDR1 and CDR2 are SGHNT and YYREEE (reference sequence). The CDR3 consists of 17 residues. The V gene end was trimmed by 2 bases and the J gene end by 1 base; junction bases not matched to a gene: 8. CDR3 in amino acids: CASSFGAGVLSYNEQFF. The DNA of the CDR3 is TGTGCCAGCAGCTTCGGAGCGGGAGTATTATCCTACAATGAGCAGTTCTTC.

CDR3 nucleotide sequence: TGTGCCAGCACCCTACCGGCAGGGGCTAGGGGCTACACCTTC. This translates into CASTLPAGARGYTF. V is TRBV2 and J is TRBJ1-2; D may be TRBD1 (6 bases). V was pared by 7 bases and J by 8 bases, with 20 bases between. CDR1 is SNHLY, CDR2 FYNNEI, per germline. The CDR3 spans 14 residues.

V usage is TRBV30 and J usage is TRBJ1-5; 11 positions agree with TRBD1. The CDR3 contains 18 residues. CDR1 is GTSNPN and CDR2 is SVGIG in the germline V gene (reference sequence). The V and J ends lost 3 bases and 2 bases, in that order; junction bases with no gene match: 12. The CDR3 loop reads CAWSRDRTGGSGNQPQHF. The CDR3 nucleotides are TGTGCCTGGAGCCGAGATCGGACAGGGGGCTCGGGCAATCAGCCCCAGCATTTT.

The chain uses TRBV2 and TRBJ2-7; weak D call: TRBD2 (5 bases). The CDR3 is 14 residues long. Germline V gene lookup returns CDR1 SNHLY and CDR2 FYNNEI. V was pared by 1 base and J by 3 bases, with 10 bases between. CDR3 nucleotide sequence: TGTGCCAGCAGTGAAGTCGGGAAGCACTACGAGCAGTACTTC. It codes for CASSEVGKHYEQYF. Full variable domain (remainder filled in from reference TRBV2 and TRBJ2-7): EPEVTQTPSHQVTQMGQEVILRCVPISNHLYFYWYRQILGQKVEFLVSFYNNEISEKSEIFDDQFSVERPDGSNFTLKIRSTKLEDSAMYFCASSEVGKHYEQYFGPGTRLTVT.

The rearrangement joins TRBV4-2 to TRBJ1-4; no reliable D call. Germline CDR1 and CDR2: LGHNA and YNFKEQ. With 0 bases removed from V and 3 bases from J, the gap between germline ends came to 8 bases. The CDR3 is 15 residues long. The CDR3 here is CASSQDRGSNEKLFF. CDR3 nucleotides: TGTGCCAGCAGCCAAGATAGAGGTTCTAATGAAAAACTGTTTTTT.

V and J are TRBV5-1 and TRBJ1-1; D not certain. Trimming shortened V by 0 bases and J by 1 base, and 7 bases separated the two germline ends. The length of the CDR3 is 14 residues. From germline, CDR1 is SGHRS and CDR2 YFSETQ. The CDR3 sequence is CASSLGSGNTEAFF. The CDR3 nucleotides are TGCGCCAGCAGCTTGGGGTCAGGGAACACTGAAGCTTTCTTT.

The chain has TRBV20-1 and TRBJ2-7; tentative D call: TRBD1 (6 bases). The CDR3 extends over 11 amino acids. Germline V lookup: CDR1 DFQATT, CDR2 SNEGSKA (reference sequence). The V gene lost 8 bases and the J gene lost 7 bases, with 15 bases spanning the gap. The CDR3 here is CSPQGPREQYF. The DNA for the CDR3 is TGCAGTCCGCAGGGGCCGCGGGAGCAGTACTTC.

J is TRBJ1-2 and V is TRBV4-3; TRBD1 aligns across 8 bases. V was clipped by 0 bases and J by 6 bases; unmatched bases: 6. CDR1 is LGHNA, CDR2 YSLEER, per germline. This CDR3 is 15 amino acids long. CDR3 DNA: TGCGCCAGCAGCCAAGATCAAAACAGGGGGGATGGCTACACCTTC. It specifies CASSQDQNRGDGYTF.

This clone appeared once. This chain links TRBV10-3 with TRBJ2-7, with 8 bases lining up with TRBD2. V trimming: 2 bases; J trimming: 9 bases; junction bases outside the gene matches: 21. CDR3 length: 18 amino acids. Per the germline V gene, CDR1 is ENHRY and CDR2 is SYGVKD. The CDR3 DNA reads TGTGCCATCAGTGAGGGAATAACGACTAGCGCCAAGAGAGGTGGGCAGTACTTC. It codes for CAISEGITTSAKRGGQYF.

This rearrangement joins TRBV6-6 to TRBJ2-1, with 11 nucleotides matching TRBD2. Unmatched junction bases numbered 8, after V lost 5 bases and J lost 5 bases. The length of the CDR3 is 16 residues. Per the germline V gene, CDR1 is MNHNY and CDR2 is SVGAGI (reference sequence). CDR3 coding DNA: TGTGCCAGCAGTACCAAGACTAGCGGGGCTGACAATGAGCAGTTCTTC. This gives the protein CASSTKTSGADNEQFF.

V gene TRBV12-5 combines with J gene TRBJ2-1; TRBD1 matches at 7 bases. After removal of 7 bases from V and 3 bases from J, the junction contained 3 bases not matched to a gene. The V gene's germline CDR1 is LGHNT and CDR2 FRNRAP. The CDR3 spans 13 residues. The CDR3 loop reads CASEDRYYNEQFF. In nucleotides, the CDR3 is TGTGCTAGTGAGGACAGGTACTACAATGAGCAGTTCTTC.

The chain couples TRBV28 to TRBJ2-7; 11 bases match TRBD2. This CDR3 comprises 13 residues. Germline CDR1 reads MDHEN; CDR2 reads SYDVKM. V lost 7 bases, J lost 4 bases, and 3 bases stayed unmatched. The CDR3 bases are TGTGCCAGCATAACTAGCGGGAGATACGAGCAGTACTTC. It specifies CASITSGRYEQYF.

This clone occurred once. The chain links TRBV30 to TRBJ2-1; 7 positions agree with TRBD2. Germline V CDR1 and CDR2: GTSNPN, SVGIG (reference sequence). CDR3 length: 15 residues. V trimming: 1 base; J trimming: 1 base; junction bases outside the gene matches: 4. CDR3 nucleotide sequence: TGTGCCTGGAGTGGCGGGAGTAATTCCTACAATGAGCAGTTCTTC. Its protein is CAWSGGSNSYNEQFF.

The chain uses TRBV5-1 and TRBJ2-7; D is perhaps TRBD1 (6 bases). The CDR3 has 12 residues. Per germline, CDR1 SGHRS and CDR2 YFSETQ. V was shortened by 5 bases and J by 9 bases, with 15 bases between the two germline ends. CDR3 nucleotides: TGCGCCAGCAGGACAGGACCGGAACGGCAGTACTTC. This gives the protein CASRTGPERQYF.

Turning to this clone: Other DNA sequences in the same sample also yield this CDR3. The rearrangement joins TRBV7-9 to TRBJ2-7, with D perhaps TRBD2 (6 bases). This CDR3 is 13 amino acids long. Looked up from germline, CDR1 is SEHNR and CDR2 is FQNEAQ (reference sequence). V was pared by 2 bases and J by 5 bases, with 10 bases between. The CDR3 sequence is CASSLRGIDEQYF. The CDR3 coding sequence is TGTGCCAGCAGCTTACGGGGGATCGACGAGCAGTACTTC. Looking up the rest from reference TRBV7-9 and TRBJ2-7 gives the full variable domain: DTGVSQNPRHKITKRGQNVTFRCDPISEHNRLYWYRQTLGQGPEFLTYFQNEAQLEKSRLLSDRFSAERPKGSFSTLEIQRTEQGDSAMYLCASSLRGIDEQYFGPGTRLTVT.

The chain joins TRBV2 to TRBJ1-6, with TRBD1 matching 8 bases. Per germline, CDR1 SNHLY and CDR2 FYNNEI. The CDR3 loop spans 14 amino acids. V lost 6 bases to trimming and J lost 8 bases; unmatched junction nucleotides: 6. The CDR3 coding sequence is TGTGCCAGCAGCGTATCGGACAGGGATTCACCCCTCCACTTT. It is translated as CASSVSDRDSPLHF.

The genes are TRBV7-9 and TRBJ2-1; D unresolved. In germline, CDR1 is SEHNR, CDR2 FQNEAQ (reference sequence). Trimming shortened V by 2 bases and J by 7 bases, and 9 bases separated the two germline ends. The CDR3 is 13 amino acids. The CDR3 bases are TGTGCCAGCAGCTTAACCCTAATTAATGAGCAGTTCTTC. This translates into CASSLTLINEQFF.

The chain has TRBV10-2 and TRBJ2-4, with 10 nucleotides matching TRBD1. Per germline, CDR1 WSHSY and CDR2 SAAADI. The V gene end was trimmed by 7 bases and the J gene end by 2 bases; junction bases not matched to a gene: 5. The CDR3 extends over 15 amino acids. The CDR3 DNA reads TGCGCCAGCACGACAGGGGGCGGGTCCAAAAACATTCAGTACTTC. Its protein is CASTTGGGSKNIQYF.